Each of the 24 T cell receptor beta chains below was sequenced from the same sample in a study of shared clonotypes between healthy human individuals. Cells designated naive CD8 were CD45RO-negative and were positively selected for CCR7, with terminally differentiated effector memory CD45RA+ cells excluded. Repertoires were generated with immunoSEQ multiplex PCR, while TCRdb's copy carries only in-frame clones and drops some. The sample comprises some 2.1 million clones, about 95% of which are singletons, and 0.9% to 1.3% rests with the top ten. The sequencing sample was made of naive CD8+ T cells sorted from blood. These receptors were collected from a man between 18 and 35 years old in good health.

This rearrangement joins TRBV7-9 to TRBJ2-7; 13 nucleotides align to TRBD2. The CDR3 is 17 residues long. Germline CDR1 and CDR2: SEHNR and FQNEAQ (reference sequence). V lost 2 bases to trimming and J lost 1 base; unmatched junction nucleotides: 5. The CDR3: CASSLYELAGGSYEQYF. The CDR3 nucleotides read TGTGCCAGCAGCTTATATGAACTAGCGGGAGGGTCCTACGAGCAGTACTTC.

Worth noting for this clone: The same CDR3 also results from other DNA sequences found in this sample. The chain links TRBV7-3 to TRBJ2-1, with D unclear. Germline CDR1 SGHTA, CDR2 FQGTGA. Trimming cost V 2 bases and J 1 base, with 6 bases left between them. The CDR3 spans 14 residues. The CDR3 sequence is CASSLQGSYNEQFF. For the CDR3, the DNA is TGTGCCAGCAGCTTACAAGGATCCTACAATGAGCAGTTCTTC.

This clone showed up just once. The CDR3 spells CASSLQGTGVRDEQFF. In DNA, the CDR3 is TGCGCCAGCAGCTTACAAGGGACAGGGGTTAGGGATGAGCAGTTCTTC. The rearrangement links TRBV5-1 to TRBJ2-1, with TRBD1 matching 10 bases. This CDR3 contains 16 residues. Germline values: CDR1 SGHRS, CDR2 YFSETQ. The V gene end was trimmed by 2 bases and the J gene end by 8 bases; junction bases not matched to a gene: 10.

The CDR3 is CASSLTGEPGELFF. The CDR3 DNA reads TGTGCCAGCAGTCTCACGGGAGAGCCCGGGGAGCTGTTTTTT. This rearrangement joins TRBV27 to TRBJ2-2; possible D gene TRBD2, 6 bases. Trimming took off 5 bases at V and 6 bases at J, with 13 bases between the two ends. Germline CDR1 is MNHEY and CDR2 is SMNVEV (reference sequence). The CDR3 sequence is 14 residues long.

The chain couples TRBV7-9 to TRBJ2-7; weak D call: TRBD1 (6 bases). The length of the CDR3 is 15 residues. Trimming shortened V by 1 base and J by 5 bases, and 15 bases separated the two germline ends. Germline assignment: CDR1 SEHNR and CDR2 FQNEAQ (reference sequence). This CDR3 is CASSLVGAGAHEQYF. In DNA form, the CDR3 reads TGTGCCAGCAGCTTAGTAGGGGCAGGGGCCCACGAGCAGTACTTC.

The CDR3 is CASSQVTRGYEQYF. The CDR3 DNA follows: TGCGCCAGCAGCCAAGTTACCAGGGGATACGAGCAGTACTTC. J is TRBJ2-7 and V is TRBV4-1; possible D gene TRBD1, 6 bases. Germline assignment: CDR1 MGHRA and CDR2 YSYEKL. The CDR3 totals 14 residues. The V end lost 1 base, the J end lost 4 bases, and 11 bases lay between the germline ends.

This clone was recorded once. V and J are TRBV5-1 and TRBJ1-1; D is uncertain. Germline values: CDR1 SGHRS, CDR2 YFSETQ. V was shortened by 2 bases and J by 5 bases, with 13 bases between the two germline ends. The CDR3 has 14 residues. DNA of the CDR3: TGCGCCAGCAGCTTATCCGCAGGTGGGACTGAAGCTTTCTTT. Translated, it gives CASSLSAGGTEAFF.

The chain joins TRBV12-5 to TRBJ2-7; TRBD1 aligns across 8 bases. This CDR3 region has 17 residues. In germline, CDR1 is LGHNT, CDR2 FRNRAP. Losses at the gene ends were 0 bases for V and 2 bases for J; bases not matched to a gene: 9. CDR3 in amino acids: CASGLVQLRDRTYEQYF. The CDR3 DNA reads TGTGCTAGTGGTTTGGTACAATTAAGGGACAGGACCTACGAGCAGTACTTC.

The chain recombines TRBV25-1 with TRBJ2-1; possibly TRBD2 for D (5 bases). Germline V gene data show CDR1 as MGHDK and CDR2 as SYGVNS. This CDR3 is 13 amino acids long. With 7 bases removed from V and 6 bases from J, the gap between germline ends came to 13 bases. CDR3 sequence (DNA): TGTGCCAGCACTCCCTGGGAGACCAATGAGCAGTTCTTC. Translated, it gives CASTPWETNEQFF.

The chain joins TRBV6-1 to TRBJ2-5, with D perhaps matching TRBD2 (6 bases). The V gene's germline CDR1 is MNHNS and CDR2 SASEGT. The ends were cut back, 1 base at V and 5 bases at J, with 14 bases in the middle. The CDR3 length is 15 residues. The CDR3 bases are TGTGCCAGCAGTGAAGATATTGGAGGGACGGAGACCCAGTACTTC. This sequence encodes CASSEDIGGTETQYF.

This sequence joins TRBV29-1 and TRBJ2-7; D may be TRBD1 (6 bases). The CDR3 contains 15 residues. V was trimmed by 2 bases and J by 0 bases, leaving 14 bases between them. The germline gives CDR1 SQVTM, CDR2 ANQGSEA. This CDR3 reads CSVENPTGNSYEQYF. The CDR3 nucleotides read TGCAGCGTTGAAAATCCGACAGGTAACTCCTACGAGCAGTACTTC.

CDR3 loop: CASSQGSLTVTYEQYF. The CDR3 region has the DNA TGTGCCAGCAGCCAAGGATCCCTAACAGTTACCTACGAGCAGTACTTC. The chain recombines TRBV14 with TRBJ2-7; D not certain. CDR1 is SGHDN, CDR2 FVKESK, per germline. This CDR3 has 16 amino acids. The V gene lost 1 base and the J gene lost 2 bases, with 15 bases spanning the gap.

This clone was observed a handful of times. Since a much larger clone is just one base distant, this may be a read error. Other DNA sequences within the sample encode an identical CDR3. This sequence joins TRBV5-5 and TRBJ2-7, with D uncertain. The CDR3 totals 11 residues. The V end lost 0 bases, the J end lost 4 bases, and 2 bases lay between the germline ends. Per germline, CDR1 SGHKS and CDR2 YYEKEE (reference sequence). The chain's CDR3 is CASSLGYEQYF. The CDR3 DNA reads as TGTGCCAGCAGCTTGGGTTACGAGCAGTACTTC.

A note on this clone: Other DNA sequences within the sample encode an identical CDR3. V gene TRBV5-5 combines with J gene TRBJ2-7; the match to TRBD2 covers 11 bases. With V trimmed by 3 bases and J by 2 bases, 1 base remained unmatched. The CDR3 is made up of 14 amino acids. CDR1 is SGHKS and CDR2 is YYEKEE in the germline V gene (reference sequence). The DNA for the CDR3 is TGTGCCAGCAGCTGGGGACTAGCGGCCTACGAGCAGTACTTC. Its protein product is CASSWGLAAYEQYF. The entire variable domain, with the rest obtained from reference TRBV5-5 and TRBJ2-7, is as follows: DAGVTQSPTHLIKTRGQQVTLRCSPISGHKSVSWYQQVLGQGPQFIFQYYEKEERGRGNFPDRFSARQFPNYSSELNVNALLLGDSALYLCASSWGLAAYEQYFGPGTRLTVT.

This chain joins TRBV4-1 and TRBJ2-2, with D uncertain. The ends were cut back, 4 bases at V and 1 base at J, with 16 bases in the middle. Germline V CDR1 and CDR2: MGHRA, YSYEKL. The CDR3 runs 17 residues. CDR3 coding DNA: TGCGCCAGCAGCCCTTGGTCTGGCCAGAAGAACACCGGGGAGCTGTTTTTT. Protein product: CASSPWSGQKNTGELFF.

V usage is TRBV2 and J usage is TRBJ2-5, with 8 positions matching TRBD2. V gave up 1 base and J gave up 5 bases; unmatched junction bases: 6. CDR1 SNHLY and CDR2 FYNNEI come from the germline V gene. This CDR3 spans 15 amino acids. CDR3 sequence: CASSEVGGGQETQYF. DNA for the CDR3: TGTGCCAGCAGTGAAGTCGGGGGGGGCCAGGAGACCCAGTACTTC.

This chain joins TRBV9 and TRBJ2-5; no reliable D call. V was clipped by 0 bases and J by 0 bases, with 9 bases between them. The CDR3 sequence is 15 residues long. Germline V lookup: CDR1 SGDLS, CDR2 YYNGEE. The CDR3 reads CASSVGGMYQETQYF. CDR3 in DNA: TGTGCCAGCAGCGTAGGAGGCATGTACCAAGAGACCCAGTACTTC. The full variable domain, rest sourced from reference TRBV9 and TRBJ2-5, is DSGVTQTPKHLITATGQRVTLRCSPRSGDLSVYWYQQSLDQGLQFLIQYYNGEERAKGNILERFSAQQFPDLHSELNLSSLELGDSALYFCASSVGGMYQETQYFGPGTRLLVL.

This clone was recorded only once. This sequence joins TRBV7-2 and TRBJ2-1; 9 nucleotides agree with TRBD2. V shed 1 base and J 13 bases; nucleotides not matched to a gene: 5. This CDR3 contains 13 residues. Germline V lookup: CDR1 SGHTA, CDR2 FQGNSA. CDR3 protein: CASSLVPSGIQFF. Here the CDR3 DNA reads TGTGCCAGCAGCTTAGTTCCTAGCGGGATCCAGTTCTTC.

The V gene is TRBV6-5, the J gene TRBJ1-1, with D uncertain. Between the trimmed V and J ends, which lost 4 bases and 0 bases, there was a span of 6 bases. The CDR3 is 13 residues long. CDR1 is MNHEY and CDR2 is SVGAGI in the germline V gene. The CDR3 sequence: CASSFGLNTEAFF. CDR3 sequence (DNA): TGTGCCAGCAGTTTTGGGTTGAACACTGAAGCTTTCTTT.

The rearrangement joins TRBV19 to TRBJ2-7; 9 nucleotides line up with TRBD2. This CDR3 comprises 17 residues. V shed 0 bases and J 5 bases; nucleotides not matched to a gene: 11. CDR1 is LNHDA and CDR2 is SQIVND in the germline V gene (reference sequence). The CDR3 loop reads CASSIEDLAGTSHEQYF. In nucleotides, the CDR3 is TGTGCCAGTAGTATAGAGGACCTAGCGGGAACTTCCCACGAGCAGTACTTC.

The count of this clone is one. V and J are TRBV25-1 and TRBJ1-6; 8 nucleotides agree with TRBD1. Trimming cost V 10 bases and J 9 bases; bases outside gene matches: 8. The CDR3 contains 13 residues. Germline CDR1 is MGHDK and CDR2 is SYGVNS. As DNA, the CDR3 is TGTGCCACCCAGGGGCAGGGGGCTTCACCCCTCCACTTT. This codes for CATQGQGASPLHF.

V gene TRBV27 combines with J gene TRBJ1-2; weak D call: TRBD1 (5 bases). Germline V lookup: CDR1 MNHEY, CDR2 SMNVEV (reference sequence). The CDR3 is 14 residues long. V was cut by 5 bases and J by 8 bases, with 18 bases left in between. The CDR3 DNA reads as TGTGCCAGCAGTCCAAACCGGGACCGCCTGGGCTACACCTTC. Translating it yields CASSPNRDRLGYTF.

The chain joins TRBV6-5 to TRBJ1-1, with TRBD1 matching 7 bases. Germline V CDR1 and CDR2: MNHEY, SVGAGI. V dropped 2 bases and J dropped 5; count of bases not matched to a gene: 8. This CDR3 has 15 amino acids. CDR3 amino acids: CASSYPNRGGTEAFF. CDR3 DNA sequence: TGTGCCAGCAGTTACCCGAACAGGGGAGGGACTGAAGCTTTCTTT.

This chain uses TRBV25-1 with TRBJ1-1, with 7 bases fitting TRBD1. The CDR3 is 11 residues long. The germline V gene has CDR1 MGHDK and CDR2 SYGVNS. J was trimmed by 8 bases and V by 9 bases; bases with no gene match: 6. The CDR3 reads CASKTTGEAFF. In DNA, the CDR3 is TGTGCCAGTAAAACGACAGGGGAAGCTTTCTTT.